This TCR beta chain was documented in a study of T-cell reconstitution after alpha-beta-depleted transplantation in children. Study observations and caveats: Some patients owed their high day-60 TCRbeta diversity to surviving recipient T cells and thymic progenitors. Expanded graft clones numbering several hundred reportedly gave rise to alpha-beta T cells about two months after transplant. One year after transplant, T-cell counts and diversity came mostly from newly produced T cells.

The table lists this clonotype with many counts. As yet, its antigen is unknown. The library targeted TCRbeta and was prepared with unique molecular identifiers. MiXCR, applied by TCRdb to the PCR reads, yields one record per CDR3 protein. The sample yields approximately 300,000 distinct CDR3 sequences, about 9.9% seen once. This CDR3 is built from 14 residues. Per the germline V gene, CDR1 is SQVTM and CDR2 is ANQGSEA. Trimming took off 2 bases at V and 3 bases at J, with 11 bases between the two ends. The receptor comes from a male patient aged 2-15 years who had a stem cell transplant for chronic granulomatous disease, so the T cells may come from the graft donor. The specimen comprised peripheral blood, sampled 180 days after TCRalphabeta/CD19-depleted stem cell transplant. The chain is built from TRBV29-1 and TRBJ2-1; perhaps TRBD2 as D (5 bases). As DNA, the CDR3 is TGCAGCGTTGAAAACGGACTGGTCTACAATGAGCAGTTCTTC. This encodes CSVENGLVYNEQFF.